One and the same sample provided the 5 T cell receptor beta chains below, sequenced in a study of shared clonotypes between healthy human individuals (dated by TCRdb to 2018 to 2020). To prepare the library, the immunoSEQ multiplex PCR assay was applied. TCRdb provides this immuneACCESS table in a form limited to in-frame rearrangements. Some clones are lacking; in checked studies, under half of them reflect an unresolved V gene, and why the rest are absent is not known. The sample table contains approximately 2,000,000 clones; only one count was recorded for roughly 92% of them. Clones ranked in the top ten supply 0.37% of the sample. The sequenced sample was naive CD4+ T cells from PBMCs. Taken with the paper, the label for cell subset or site translates to: CD45RA+ positively selected. All receptors come from a man between 18 and 29 years old in good health. Some clones in this sample may be carry-over from other donors' samples.

The rearrangement joins TRBV6-5 to TRBJ1-2; 9 bases fit TRBD1. The CDR3 totals 15 residues. Germline lookup yields CDR1 MNHEY and CDR2 SVGAGI. The V and J ends lost 4 bases and 4 bases, in that order; junction bases with no gene match: 7. The CDR3 DNA follows: TGTGCCAGCAGTTCAACAGGGGGCGCGGGCTATGGCTACACCTTC. Amino acids: CASSSTGGAGYGYTF.

Comment on this clone: The sample contains more than one DNA sequence encoding this CDR3. This chain links TRBV30 with TRBJ1-5; D is ambiguous. Between the trimmed V and J ends, which lost 0 bases and 2 bases, there was a span of 5 bases. The CDR3 extends over 13 amino acids. Per germline, CDR1 GTSNPN and CDR2 SVGIG (reference sequence). The CDR3 spells CAWSVARNQPQHF. The DNA of the CDR3 is TGTGCCTGGAGTGTAGCGCGCAATCAGCCCCAGCATTTT.

This chain joins TRBV30 and TRBJ1-1; D unclear. The V end was cut by 6 bases, the J end by 0 bases, with 20 bases between. The CDR3 runs to 16 residues. The germline gives CDR1 GTSNPN, CDR2 SVGIG (reference sequence). CDR3 DNA sequence: TGTGCCTGCCACCGAGGAGGATTACTTATGAACACTGAAGCTTTCTTT. This translates into CACHRGGLLMNTEAFF.

This clone was detected only once. This rearrangement joins TRBV6-1 to TRBJ1-3; possible D gene TRBD1, 6 bases. CDR1 is MNHNS and CDR2 is SASEGT in the germline V gene. The length of the CDR3 is 14 residues. V was cut by 1 base and J by 6 bases, with 10 bases left in between. The CDR3 nucleotides are TGTGCCAGCAGTGAAGTGGGGGGCGAAAACACCATATATTTT. Its protein product is CASSEVGGENTIYF.

The V call is TRBV2, the J call TRBJ1-3; TRBD1 is a possible D gene (6 bases). Germline V gene sequence: CDR1 SNHLY, CDR2 FYNNEI. The germline V and J ends were trimmed by 6 bases and 2 bases, with 14 bases remaining between them. The length of the CDR3 is 15 residues. This CDR3 is CASSAPGHPGNTIYF. The CDR3 region has the DNA TGTGCCAGCAGCGCTCCGGGACATCCTGGAAACACCATATATTTT.